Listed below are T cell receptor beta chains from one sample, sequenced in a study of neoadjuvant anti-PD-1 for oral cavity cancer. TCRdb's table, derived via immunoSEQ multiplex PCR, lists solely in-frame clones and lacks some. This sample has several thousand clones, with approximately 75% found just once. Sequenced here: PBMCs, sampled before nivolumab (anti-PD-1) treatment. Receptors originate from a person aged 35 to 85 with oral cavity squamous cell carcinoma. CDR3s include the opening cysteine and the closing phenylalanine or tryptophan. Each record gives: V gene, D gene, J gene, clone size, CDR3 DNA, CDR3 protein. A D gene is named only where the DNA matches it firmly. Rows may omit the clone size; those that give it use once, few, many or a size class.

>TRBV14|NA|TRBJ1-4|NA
TGTGCCAGCAGCCATGGGGGAATTGCTAATGAAAAACTGTTTTTT
CASSHGGIANEKLFF
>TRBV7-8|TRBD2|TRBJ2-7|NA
TGTGCCAGCATCCCAGGCACTAGCGCGAACCGGGGCGAGCAGTACTTC
CASIPGTSANRGEQYF
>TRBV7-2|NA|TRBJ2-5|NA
TGTGCCAGCAGCTTAACTAGGAGGGAGACCCAGTACTTC
CASSLTRRETQYF
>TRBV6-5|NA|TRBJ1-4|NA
TGTGCCAGCAGCCCTTCCCGGGACGGAGAAAAACTGTTTTTT
CASSPSRDGEKLFF
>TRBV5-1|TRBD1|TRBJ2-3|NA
TGCGCCAGCAGCTTGGGGGGGACAGGGGCCACAGATACGCAGTATTTT
CASSLGGTGATDTQYF
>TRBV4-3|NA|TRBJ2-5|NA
TGCGCCAGCAGCCAAGTGAGCACAGGGACCCAGTACTTC
CASSQVSTGTQYF
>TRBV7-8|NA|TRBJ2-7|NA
TGTGCCAGCAGCGGGGGAAGCTCCTACGAGCAGTACTTC
CASSGGSSYEQYF
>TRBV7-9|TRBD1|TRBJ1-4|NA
TGTGCCAGCAGCCTTCGTCAGGGACAGGGAACTCGGACTAATGAAAAACTGTTTTTT
CASSLRQGQGTRTNEKLFF
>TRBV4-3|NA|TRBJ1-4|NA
TGCGCCAGCAGCCTCATCTCTTGGGGGGGGAATGAAAAACTGTTTTTT
CASSLISWGGNEKLFF
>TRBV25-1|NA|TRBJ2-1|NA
TGTGCCAGCACCCGGGACCTGGCAGGGAATGAGCAGTTCTTC
CASTRDLAGNEQFF
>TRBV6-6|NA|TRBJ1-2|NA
TGTGCCAGCAGTTACTCGATGCAGGGACCTGGCTACACCTTC
CASSYSMQGPGYTF
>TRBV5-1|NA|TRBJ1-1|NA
TGCGCCAGCAGCTTGGAGGACGGCTTCACTGAAGCTTTCTTT
CASSLEDGFTEAFF
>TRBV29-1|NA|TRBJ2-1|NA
TGCAGCGTTGAAGATGGTCGAGGGGAACACTACAATGAGCAGTTCTTC
CSVEDGRGEHYNEQFF
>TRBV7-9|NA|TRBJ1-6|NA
TGTGCCAGCAGCTTAGCCAGGGGAGGAAATTCACCCCTCCACTTT
CASSLARGGNSPLHF
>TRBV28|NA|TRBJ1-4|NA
TGTGCCAGCAGTTTAGTACAGGCTAATGAAAAACTGTTTTTT
CASSLVQANEKLFF
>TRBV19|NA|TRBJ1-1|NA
TGTGCCAGTAGTACTACAGTAAACACTGAAGCTTTCTTT
CASSTTVNTEAFF
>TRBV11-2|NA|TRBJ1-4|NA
TGTGCCAGCAGCTTAGAATCCCGGGAAACTAATGAAAAACTGTTTTTT
CASSLESRETNEKLFF
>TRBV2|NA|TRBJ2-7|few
TGTGCCAGCAGTGCGGCGCAGGGATGGAGCGAGCAGTACTTC
CASSAAQGWSEQYF
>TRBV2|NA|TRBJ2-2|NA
TGTGCCAGCACTGAAAGCGGGACCGGGGAGCTGTTTTTT
CASTESGTGELFF
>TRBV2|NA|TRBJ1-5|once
TGTGCCAGCAGCGACATTTTAGGACGGGATAGCAATCAGCCCCAGCATTTT
CASSDILGRDSNQPQHF
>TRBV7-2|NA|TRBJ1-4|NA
TGTGCCAGCAGCTTACCGAATGAAAAACTGTTTTTT
CASSLPNEKLFF
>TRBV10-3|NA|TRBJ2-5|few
TGTGCCATCAGTGAGGGAGGGACCCAGTACTTC
CAISEGGTQYF
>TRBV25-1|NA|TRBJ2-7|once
TGTGCCAGCAGTGAATATGGGGGGTTCTACGAGCAGTACTTC
CASSEYGGFYEQYF
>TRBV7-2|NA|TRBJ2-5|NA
TGTGCCAGCAGCTTACAGGAAGAGACCCAGTACTTC
CASSLQEETQYF
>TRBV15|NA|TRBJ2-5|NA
TGTGCCACCAGCAGAGGAGGCTCCGGCCACGAAGAGACCCAGTACTTC
CATSRGGSGHEETQYF
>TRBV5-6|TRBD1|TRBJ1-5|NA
TGTGCCAGCAGCTTGGACAGGGGAGATCAGCCCCAGCATTTT
CASSLDRGDQPQHF
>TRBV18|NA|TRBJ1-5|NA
TGTGCCAGCTCACCCCAACAGGGAGGCAATCAGCCCCAGCATTTT
CASSPQQGGNQPQHF
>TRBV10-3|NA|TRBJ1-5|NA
TGTGCCATCAGTGACCCCGGGCGGATTAGCAATCAGCCCCAGCATTTT
CAISDPGRISNQPQHF
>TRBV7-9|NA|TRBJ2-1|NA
TGTGCCAGCAGCCCTAGCGAGAGCTCCTACAATGAGCAGTTCTTC
CASSPSESSYNEQFF
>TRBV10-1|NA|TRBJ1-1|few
TGCGCCAGCAGCGATTCACCAATGAACACTGAAGCTTTCTTT
CASSDSPMNTEAFF
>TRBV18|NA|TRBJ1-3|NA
TGTGCCAGCTCACCATCGGCAGGGGCGAGAGGAAACACCATATATTTT
CASSPSAGARGNTIYF
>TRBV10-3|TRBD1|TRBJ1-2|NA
TGTGCCATCAGTTTCGACAGGGGCGGAGTATATGGCTACACCTTC
CAISFDRGGVYGYTF
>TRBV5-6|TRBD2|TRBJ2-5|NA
TGTGCCAGCAAGCCTGGGGGGGTCCCAACCCAGTACTTC
CASKPGGVPTQYF
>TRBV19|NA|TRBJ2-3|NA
TGTGCCAGTAGGGGGGTTAGCACAGATACGCAGTATTTT
CASRGVSTDTQYF
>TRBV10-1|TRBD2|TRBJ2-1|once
TGCGCCAGCAGTGAGTTCGAGCGGGGGAACAATGAGCAGTTCTTC
CASSEFERGNNEQFF
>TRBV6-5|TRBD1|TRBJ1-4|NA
TGTGCCAGCAGGAACAGGGGAACTAATGAAAAACTGTTTTTT
CASRNRGTNEKLFF
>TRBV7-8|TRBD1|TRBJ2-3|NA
TGTGCCAGCAGCGAGGGGGCGGCTTCCCCAGATACGCAGTATTTT
CASSEGAASPDTQYF
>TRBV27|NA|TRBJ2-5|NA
TGTGCCAGCAGTCTGGGACTCTGGGAGACCCAGTACTTC
CASSLGLWETQYF
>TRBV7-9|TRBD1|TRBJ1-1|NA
TGTGCCAGCAGCACACAGGGGGGTGGCACTGAAGCTTTCTTT
CASSTQGGGTEAFF